These T cell receptor beta chains were read from a single sample in a study of shared clonotypes between healthy human individuals. Sequenced by immunoSEQ multiplex PCR; TCRdb stores in-frame clones only, minus some. This repertoire shows 2 million to 2.5 million clones, around 90% found once; its top ten account for approximately 0.41%. The sample consisted of naive CD4+ T cells from PBMCs. These receptors all stem from a man between 18 and 35 years old in good health. Some clones in this sample may be carry-over from other donors' samples. CDR3s include the opening cysteine and the closing phenylalanine or tryptophan. D genes are given only for firm matches. Not every row has a clone size; where given, it reads once, few, many or a size class.

j_call	d_call	v_call	clone_size	cdr3_nt	cdr3_aa
TRBJ2-5	NA	TRBV28	NA	TGTGCCAGCAAACCCGCGAAGGGGACCCAGTACTTC	CASKPAKGTQYF
TRBJ2-1	NA	TRBV6-6	NA	TGTGCCAGCAGTCAGCAACAGTCATGGGGGGAGCAGTTCTTC	CASSQQQSWGEQFF
TRBJ2-1	TRBD2	TRBV29-1	NA	TGCAGCGTTGAAGGTCTAGCGGAGTACAATGAGCAGTTCTTC	CSVEGLAEYNEQFF
TRBJ2-5	NA	TRBV5-4	NA	TGTGCCAGCAGCTTTTATGGCGGGGAGACCCAGTACTTC	CASSFYGGETQYF
TRBJ2-3	TRBD1	TRBV9	once	TGTGCCAGCAGCGGACACAGGGGGCTCGATACGCAGTATTTT	CASSGHRGLDTQYF
TRBJ2-7	TRBD1	TRBV25-1	NA	TGTGCCAGCAGTGACTCCGGGACAGGGGATTACGAGCAGTACTTC	CASSDSGTGDYEQYF
TRBJ2-7	NA	TRBV15	NA	TGTGCCACCAGCAGAGACCAGGGACAAGCCCACGAGCAGTACTTC	CATSRDQGQAHEQYF
TRBJ2-4	NA	TRBV19	NA	TGTGCCAGTAGTATTCAGACAAACATTCAGTACTTC	CASSIQTNIQYF
TRBJ2-1	TRBD2	TRBV9	NA	TGTGCCAGCAGCGTCTCCGGGGGGTCCTACAATGAGCAGTTCTTC	CASSVSGGSYNEQFF
TRBJ2-1	TRBD1	TRBV4-1	NA	TGCGCCAGCAGTCCACGTTGGGACAGACCCGATGAGCAGTTCTTC	CASSPRWDRPDEQFF
TRBJ2-6	NA	TRBV29-1	NA	TGCAGCGCAGCAGTCTCTGGGGCCAACGTCCTGACTTTC	CSAAVSGANVLTF
TRBJ1-5	NA	TRBV19	once	TGTGCCAGTAGCTTCTTATGGCAGGGCGGTCAGCCCCAGCATTTT	CASSFLWQGGQPQHF
TRBJ2-2	NA	TRBV11-3	once	TGTGCCAGCAGTCGGGCGGGTGGACCGACCGGGGAGCTGTTTTTT	CASSRAGGPTGELFF
TRBJ2-7	NA	TRBV5-5	once	TGTGCCAGCAGCCCGGGAGAAGCGGTTTCCTACGAGCAGTACTTC	CASSPGEAVSYEQYF
TRBJ2-1	TRBD1	TRBV30	NA	TGTGCCTGGAGGACCGGGACAGGGGGACTTAATGAGCAGTTCTTC	CAWRTGTGGLNEQFF
TRBJ1-5	NA	TRBV9	NA	TGTGCCAGCAGCTTCAGCTCGGGTGGGCCCCAGCATTTT	CASSFSSGGPQHF
TRBJ1-5	NA	TRBV29-1	NA	TGCAGCGTTCAAACACGAGACGGTCAGCCCCAGCATTTT	CSVQTRDGQPQHF
TRBJ2-2	NA	TRBV6-1	NA	TGTGCCAGCAGTGAATTTCTATTCCACACCGGGGAGCTGTTTTTT	CASSEFLFHTGELFF
TRBJ2-3	NA	TRBV28	NA	TGTGCCAGCAGTGAAAACAGGGGAGGAGATACGCAGTATTTT	CASSENRGGDTQYF
TRBJ2-1	TRBD2	TRBV7-9	NA	TGTGCCAGCAGCTTAATGGGACTAGCGGAAAATGAGCAGTTCTTC	CASSLMGLAENEQFF
TRBJ1-2	NA	TRBV6-6	NA	TGTGCCAGCAGTCAGGGGTTTGGCTACACCTTC	CASSQGFGYTF
TRBJ1-4	NA	TRBV4-3	NA	TGCGCCAGCAGCCTTGGTTTGGGGCATATCAATGAAAAACTGTTTTTT	CASSLGLGHINEKLFF
TRBJ2-1	TRBD2	TRBV5-4	NA	TGTGCCAGCAGCTTTAGCGGGAGGGGTATTAATGAGCAGTTCTTC	CASSFSGRGINEQFF
TRBJ2-3	NA	TRBV2	NA	TGTGCCAGCAGAGATAGAACTAACACAGATACGCAGTATTTT	CASRDRTNTDTQYF
TRBJ1-1	NA	TRBV14	NA	TGTGCCAGCAGCCAGACGATTGGGTACACTGAAGCTTTCTTT	CASSQTIGYTEAFF
TRBJ1-1	NA	TRBV4-1	NA	TGCGCCAGCAGCCAAGAACAGGCGAACACTGAAGCTTTCTTT	CASSQEQANTEAFF
TRBJ2-7	TRBD2	TRBV19	NA	TGTGCCAGTAGTCTCGCTAGCGGGAGTTACGAGCAGTACTTC	CASSLASGSYEQYF
TRBJ2-5	TRBD1	TRBV28	NA	TGTGCCAGCAGTGGTGGGCCGGGACAGATTCAAGAGACCCAGTACTTC	CASSGGPGQIQETQYF
TRBJ1-5	NA	TRBV6-6	NA	TGTGCCAGCAGCCCTCGGGAGGAGGGGAATCAGCCCCAGCATTTT	CASSPREEGNQPQHF
TRBJ2-5	NA	TRBV7-2	NA	TGTGCCAGCAGCTTAGGGACTTCCGGCCCAGAGACCCAGTACTTC	CASSLGTSGPETQYF
TRBJ2-7	NA	TRBV4-1	NA	TGCGCCAGCAGCCAGGCCGGGACTGCGCACTCCGAGCAGTACTTC	CASSQAGTAHSEQYF
TRBJ2-7	NA	TRBV6-1	NA	TGTGCCAGCAGTGAACCCGCAGGAACCTACGAGCAGTACTTC	CASSEPAGTYEQYF
TRBJ1-5	NA	TRBV28	NA	TGTGCCAGCAGCTATTCTAATCAGCCCCAGCATTTT	CASSYSNQPQHF
TRBJ1-1	NA	TRBV27	few	TGTGCCAGCAGGGCCTTGTCACGGGAAGCTTTCTTT	CASRALSREAFF
TRBJ2-1	TRBD2	TRBV28	NA	TGTGCCACCTTTTCAGCGGGGGTAGACAATGAGCAGTTCTTC	CATFSAGVDNEQFF
TRBJ2-7	NA	TRBV4-1	NA	TGCGCCAGCAGCCAAGATCTATCCCGGATCCACTCTATTACCTACGAGCAGTACTTC	CASSQDLSRIHSITYEQYF
TRBJ2-7	NA	TRBV15	NA	TGTGCCACCAGCAGAGACGGGGGAAGCCGTCCAGAGCAGTACTTC	CATSRDGGSRPEQYF
TRBJ1-4	NA	TRBV7-8	NA	TGTGCCAGCAGCTTAGTGGGTGGGAGCCTTGAAAAACTGTTTTTT	CASSLVGGSLEKLFF
TRBJ2-5	NA	TRBV5-1	NA	TGCGCCAGCAGCCGTTACAGGGTAGGGGAGACCCAGTACTTC	CASSRYRVGETQYF
TRBJ1-2	NA	TRBV4-3	NA	TGCGCCAGCAGCCACGATCCTGGACGGCTTTGGGGCTACACCTTC	CASSHDPGRLWGYTF